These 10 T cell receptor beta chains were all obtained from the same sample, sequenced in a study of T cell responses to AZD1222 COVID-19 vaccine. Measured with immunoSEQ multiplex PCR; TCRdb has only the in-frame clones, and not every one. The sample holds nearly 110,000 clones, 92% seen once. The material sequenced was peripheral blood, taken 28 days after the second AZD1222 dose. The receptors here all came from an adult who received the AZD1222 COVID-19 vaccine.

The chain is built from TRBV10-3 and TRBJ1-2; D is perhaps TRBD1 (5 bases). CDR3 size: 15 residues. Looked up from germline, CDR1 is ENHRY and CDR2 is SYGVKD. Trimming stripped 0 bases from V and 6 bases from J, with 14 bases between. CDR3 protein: CAISESAGSLHGYTF. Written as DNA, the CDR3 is TGTGCCATCAGTGAGTCGGCAGGGAGCCTCCATGGCTACACCTTC.

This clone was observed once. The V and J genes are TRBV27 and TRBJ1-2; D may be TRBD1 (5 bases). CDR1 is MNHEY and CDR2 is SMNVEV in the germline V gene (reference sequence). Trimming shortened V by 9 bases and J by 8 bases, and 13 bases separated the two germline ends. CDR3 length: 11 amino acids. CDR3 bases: TGTGCCAGTCTGGGGCGCGAAGGCTACACCTTC. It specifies CASLGREGYTF.

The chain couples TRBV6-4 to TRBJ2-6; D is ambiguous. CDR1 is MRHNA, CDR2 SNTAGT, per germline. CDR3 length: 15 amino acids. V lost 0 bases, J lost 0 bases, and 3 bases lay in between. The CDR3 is CASSDSSSGANVLTF. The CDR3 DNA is TGTGCCAGCAGTGACTCTAGCTCTGGGGCCAACGTCCTGACTTTC.

The CDR3 here is CASVRGGSSYNEQFF. DNA of the CDR3: TGTGCCAGCGTTCGGGGGGGGAGCTCCTACAATGAGCAGTTCTTC. The gene calls are TRBV28 and TRBJ2-1; TRBD2 aligns across 8 bases. Germline CDR1 reads MDHEN; CDR2 reads SYDVKM. After removal of 8 bases from V and 0 bases from J, the junction contained 6 bases not matched to a gene. CDR3 length equals 15 residues.

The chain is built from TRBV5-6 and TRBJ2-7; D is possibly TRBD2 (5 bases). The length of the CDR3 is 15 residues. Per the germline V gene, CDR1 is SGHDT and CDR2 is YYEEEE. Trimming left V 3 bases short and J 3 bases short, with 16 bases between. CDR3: CASSSTLGGGYEQYF. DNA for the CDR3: TGTGCCAGCAGCTCGACACTTGGAGGAGGCTACGAGCAGTACTTC. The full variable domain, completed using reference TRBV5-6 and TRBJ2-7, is DAGVTQSPTHLIKTRGQQVTLRCSPKSGHDTVSWYQQALGQGPQFIFQYYEEEERQRGNFPDRFSGHQFPNYSSELNVNALLLGDSALYLCASSSTLGGGYEQYFGPGTRLTVT.

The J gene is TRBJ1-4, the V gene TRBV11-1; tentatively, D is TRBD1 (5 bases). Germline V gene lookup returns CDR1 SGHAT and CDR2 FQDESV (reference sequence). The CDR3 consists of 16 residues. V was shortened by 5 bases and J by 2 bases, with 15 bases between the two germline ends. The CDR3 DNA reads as TGTGCCAGCAGCAAGAGGGGCAGGCGTACTAATGAAAAACTGTTTTTT. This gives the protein CASSKRGRRTNEKLFF. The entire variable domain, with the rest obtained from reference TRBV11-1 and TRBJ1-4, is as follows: EAEVAQSPRYKITEKSQAVAFWCDPISGHATLYWYRQILGQGPELLVQFQDESVVDDSQLPKDRFSAERLKGVDSTLKIQPAELGDSAMYLCASSKRGRRTNEKLFFGSGTQLSVL.

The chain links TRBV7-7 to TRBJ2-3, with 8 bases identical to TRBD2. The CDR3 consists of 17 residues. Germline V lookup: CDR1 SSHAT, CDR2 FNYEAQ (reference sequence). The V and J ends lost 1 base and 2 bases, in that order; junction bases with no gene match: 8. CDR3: CASSLGVTGGPTDTQYF. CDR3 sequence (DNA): TGTGCCAGCAGCTTAGGAGTGACGGGAGGGCCCACAGATACGCAGTATTTT.

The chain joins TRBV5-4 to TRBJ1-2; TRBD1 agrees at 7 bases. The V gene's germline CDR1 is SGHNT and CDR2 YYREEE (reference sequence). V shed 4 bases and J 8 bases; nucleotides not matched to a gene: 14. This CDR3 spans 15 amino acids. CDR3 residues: CASSNTRRGGNGYTF. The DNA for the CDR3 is TGTGCCAGCAGCAATACGAGGCGAGGGGGCAACGGCTACACCTTC.

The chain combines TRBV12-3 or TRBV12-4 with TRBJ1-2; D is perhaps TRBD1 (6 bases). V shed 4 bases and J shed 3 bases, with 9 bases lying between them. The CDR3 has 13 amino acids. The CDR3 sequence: CASSWGADYGYTF. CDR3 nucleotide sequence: TGTGCCAGCAGTTGGGGGGCAGACTATGGCTACACCTTC.

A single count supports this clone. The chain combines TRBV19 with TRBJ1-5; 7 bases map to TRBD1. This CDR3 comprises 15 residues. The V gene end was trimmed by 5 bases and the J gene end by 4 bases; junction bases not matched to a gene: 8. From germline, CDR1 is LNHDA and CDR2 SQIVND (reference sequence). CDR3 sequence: CASSSTGLKNQPQHF. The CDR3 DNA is TGTGCCAGTAGTTCGACAGGGTTAAAAAATCAGCCCCAGCATTTT.